This T cell receptor beta chain derives from a study of T cell repertoires in cytomegalovirus infection. Study-wide background: The study used recently identified HLA-C-restricted and well-studied HLA-B-restricted CMV epitopes. CMV infection and matching HLA type were both indicated by public TCR beta signatures. Study-wide findings and caveats: Totalled public TCR beta family frequency picked out people who carried CMV plus the relevant HLA.

Notes on this clonotype: As yet, its antigen is unknown.

Using its own MiXCR run on the reads, TCRdb lists one record per CDR3 protein. The sample yields tens of thousands of distinct CDR3 sequences, 45% to 55% seen once. Trimming shortened V by 0 bases and J by 3 bases, and 12 bases separated the two germline ends. Germline values: CDR1 SGHDN, CDR2 FVKESK. This CDR3 is built from 16 residues. This chain uses TRBV14 with TRBJ1-3; tentative D call: TRBD1 (5 bases). The TCR comes from a human donor in good health (CMV status not recorded). Some clones in this sample may be carry-over from other donors' samples. The material was CD8+ T cells from cultured PBMCs, obtained from culture after CMV antigen stimulation. In nucleotides, the CDR3 is TGTGCCAGCAGCCAAGATGGGTCAGGGAGTGGAAACACCATATATTTT. It translates to CASSQDGSGSGNTIYF.